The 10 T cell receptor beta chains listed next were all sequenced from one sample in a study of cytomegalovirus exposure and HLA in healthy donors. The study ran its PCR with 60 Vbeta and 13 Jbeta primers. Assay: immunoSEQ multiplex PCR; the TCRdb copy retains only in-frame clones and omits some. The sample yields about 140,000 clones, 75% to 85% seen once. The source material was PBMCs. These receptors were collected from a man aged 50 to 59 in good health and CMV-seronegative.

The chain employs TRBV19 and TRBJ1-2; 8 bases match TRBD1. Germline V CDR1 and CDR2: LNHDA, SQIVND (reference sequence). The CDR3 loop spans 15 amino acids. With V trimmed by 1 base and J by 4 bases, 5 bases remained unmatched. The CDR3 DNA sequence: TGTGCCAGTAGTATAGTGACAGGGGCTCCCTATGGCTACACCTTC. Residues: CASSIVTGAPYGYTF.

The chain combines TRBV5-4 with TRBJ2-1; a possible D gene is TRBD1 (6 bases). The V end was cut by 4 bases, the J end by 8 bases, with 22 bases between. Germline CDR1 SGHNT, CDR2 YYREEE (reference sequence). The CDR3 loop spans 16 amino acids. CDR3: CASSKRNDRSGHEQFF. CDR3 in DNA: TGTGCCAGCAGCAAAAGAAATGACAGGTCAGGGCATGAGCAGTTCTTC.

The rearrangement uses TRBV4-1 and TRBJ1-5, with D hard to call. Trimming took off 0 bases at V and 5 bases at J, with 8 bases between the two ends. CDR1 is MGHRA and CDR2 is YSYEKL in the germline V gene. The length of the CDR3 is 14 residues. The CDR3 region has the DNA TGCGCCAGCAGCCAAGAGAGTCCCTATCAGCCCCAGCATTTT. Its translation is CASSQESPYQPQHF.

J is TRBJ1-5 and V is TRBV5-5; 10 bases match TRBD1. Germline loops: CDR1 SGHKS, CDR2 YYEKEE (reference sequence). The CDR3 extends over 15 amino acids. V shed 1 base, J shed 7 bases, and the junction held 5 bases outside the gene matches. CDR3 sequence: CASSLTGQGYQPQHF. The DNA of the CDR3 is TGTGCCAGCAGCTTGACGGGACAGGGGTACCAGCCCCAGCATTTT.

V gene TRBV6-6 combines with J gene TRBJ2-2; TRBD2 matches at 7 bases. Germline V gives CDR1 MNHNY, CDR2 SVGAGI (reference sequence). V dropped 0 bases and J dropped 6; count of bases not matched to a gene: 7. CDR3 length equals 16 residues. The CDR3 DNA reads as TGTGCCAGCAGTTACTCGGGGGGGAGGGACGCCGGGGAGCTGTTTTTT. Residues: CASSYSGGRDAGELFF.

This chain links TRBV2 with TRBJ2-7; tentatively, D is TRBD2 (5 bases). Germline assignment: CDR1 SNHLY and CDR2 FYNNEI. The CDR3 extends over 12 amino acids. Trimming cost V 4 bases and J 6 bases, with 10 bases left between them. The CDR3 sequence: CASSGGESEQYF. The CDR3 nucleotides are TGTGCCAGCAGTGGTGGGGAGAGCGAGCAGTACTTC. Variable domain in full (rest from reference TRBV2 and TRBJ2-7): EPEVTQTPSHQVTQMGQEVILRCVPISNHLYFYWYRQILGQKVEFLVSFYNNEISEKSEIFDDQFSVERPDGSNFTLKIRSTKLEDSAMYFCASSGGESEQYFGPGTRLTVT.

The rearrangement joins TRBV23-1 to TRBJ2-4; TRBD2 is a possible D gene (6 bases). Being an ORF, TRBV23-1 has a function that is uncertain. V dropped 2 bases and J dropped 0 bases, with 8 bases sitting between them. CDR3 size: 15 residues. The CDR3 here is CASSQPAGAKNIQYF. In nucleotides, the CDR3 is TGCGCCAGCAGTCAACCAGCGGGAGCCAAAAACATTCAGTACTTC.

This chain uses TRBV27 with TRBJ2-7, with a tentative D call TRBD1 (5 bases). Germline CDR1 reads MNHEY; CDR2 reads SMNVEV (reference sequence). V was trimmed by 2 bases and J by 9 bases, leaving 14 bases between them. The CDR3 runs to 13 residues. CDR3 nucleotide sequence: TGTGCCAGCAGTTTAGGGGCTCCTTACAGGCAGTACTTC. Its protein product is CASSLGAPYRQYF.

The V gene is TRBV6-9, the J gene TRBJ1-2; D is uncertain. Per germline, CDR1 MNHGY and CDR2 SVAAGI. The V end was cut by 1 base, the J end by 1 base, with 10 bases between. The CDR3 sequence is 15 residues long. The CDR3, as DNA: TGTGCCAGCAGTTATTTGTTCCAGAATAACTATGGCTACACCTTC. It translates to CASSYLFQNNYGYTF.

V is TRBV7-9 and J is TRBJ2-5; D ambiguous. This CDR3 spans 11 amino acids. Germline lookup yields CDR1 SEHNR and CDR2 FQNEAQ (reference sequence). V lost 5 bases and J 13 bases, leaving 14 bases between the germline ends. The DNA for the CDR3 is TGTGCCAGCAGCCCTATACAGTTGCCGTACTTC. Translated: CASSPIQLPYF.